These 29 T cell receptor beta chains originate from one sample sequenced in a study of technical replicates of blood from several donors. The assay was immunoSEQ multiplex PCR, and TCRdb's table has in-frame clones only and misses some. The sample has 85,000 to 100,000 clones; 95% are singletons. Sequenced input: T cells isolated from PBMCs. These receptors were taken from a human donor in good health.

The rearrangement uses TRBV5-6 and TRBJ2-7, with TRBD1 as a possible D gene (6 bases). From germline, CDR1 is SGHDT and CDR2 YYEEEE. The CDR3 has 13 residues. Between the trimmed V and J ends, which lost 2 bases and 3 bases, there was a span of 9 bases. The DNA for the CDR3 is TGTGCCAGCAGCTTTGGGGGCAACTACGAGCAGTACTTC. Amino acids: CASSFGGNYEQYF. Combining the CDR3 with reference TRBV5-6 and TRBJ2-7 gives the whole variable domain DAGVTQSPTHLIKTRGQQVTLRCSPKSGHDTVSWYQQALGQGPQFIFQYYEEEERQRGNFPDRFSGHQFPNYSSELNVNALLLGDSALYLCASSFGGNYEQYFGPGTRLTVT.

The V and J genes are TRBV5-5 and TRBJ2-2; D possibly corresponds to TRBD1 (6 bases). The V and J ends lost 4 bases and 5 bases respectively, with 15 bases between them. The CDR3 extends over 15 amino acids. Germline lookup yields CDR1 SGHKS and CDR2 YYEKEE (reference sequence). CDR3 residues: CASSPRGLGTGELFF. The CDR3 bases are TGTGCCAGCAGCCCCAGGGGCTTGGGAACCGGGGAGCTGTTTTTT.

The gene calls are TRBV7-6 and TRBJ2-1, with TRBD2 as a possible D gene (6 bases). Germline V lookup: CDR1 SGHVS, CDR2 FNYEAQ. Trimming took 6 bases from V and 2 from J, leaving 8 bases between them. This CDR3 region has 13 residues. The DNA for the CDR3 is TGTGCCAGCAGTGGCGGGGCCTACAATGAGCAGTTCTTC. The encoded protein is CASSGGAYNEQFF.

This clone was counted once. CDR3 nucleotide sequence: TGTGCCAGCAGCTTGGCCTGGGGAGCGGGAGGACCGCCTGCCTACGAGCAGTACTTC. This translates into CASSLAWGAGGPPAYEQYF. The chain recombines TRBV5-4 with TRBJ2-7; 9 positions agree with TRBD2. The germline gives CDR1 SGHNT, CDR2 YYREEE (reference sequence). The J segment lost 2 bases and the V segment lost 0 bases, leaving 15 bases of the junction unmatched. This CDR3 contains 19 residues.

J is TRBJ2-1 and V is TRBV11-3; 12 bases agree with TRBD2. V dropped 5 bases and J dropped 5; count of bases not matched to a gene: 4. Germline CDR1 reads SGHNT; CDR2 reads YENEEA. The CDR3 loop spans 15 amino acids. The CDR3 protein is CASSDRTSGDNEQFF. Here the CDR3 DNA reads TGTGCCAGCAGCGATCGGACTAGCGGGGACAATGAGCAGTTCTTC.

The chain combines TRBV10-3 with TRBJ1-1; tentative D call: TRBD1 (6 bases). Germline V lookup: CDR1 ENHRY, CDR2 SYGVKD. V lost 4 bases and J lost 4, with 19 bases in between. The CDR3 spans 16 residues. The CDR3 DNA follows: TGTGCCATCAGTGTGACAGCGGACAGTATTACCACTGAAGCTTTCTTT. Protein product: CAISVTADSITTEAFF.

The chain couples TRBV29-1 to TRBJ2-3; D may be TRBD1 (5 bases). In germline, CDR1 is SQVTM, CDR2 ANQGSEA. This CDR3 contains 13 residues. Trimming removed 7 bases at V and 1 base at J, with 12 bases between. DNA of the CDR3: TGCAGCGAGGGGATGATAGGCACAGATACGCAGTATTTT. Protein sequence: CSEGMIGTDTQYF.

The genes are TRBV7-2 and TRBJ1-5; no clear D gene. V lost 1 base and J lost 5, with 6 bases in between. CDR3 length: 13 amino acids. Looked up from germline, CDR1 is SGHTA and CDR2 is FQGNSA. This chain's CDR3 is CASSLERDQPQHF. Here the CDR3 DNA reads TGTGCCAGCAGCTTAGAGAGGGATCAGCCCCAGCATTTT.

V and J are TRBV29-1 and TRBJ2-2; D ambiguous. The CDR3 consists of 15 residues. Germline V gene lookup returns CDR1 SQVTM and CDR2 ANQGSEA. V was clipped by 4 bases and J by 2 bases, with 14 bases between them. The CDR3 reads CSVAPGPFNTGELFF. DNA of the CDR3: TGCAGCGTTGCCCCGGGTCCCTTTAACACCGGGGAGCTGTTTTTT.

The rearrangement uses TRBV10-3 and TRBJ2-5; possible D gene TRBD1, 5 bases. The germline CDR1 and CDR2 sequences are ENHRY and SYGVKD. This CDR3 has 13 residues. Between the trimmed V and J ends, which lost 11 bases and 5 bases, there was a span of 18 bases. CDR3 amino acids: CAVSGPAGETQYF. The CDR3 DNA reads as TGTGCCGTTTCGGGCCCTGCAGGGGAGACCCAGTACTTC.

This clone came up once. The V gene is TRBV7-9, the J gene TRBJ1-5, with TRBD1 matching over 9 bases. CDR1 and CDR2 from the germline V gene are SEHNR and FQNEAQ (reference sequence). With 5 bases clipped from V and 0 bases from J, the junction kept 11 bases outside the gene matches. This CDR3 contains 18 residues. CDR3 loop: CASSPPGQGPYSNQPQHF. CDR3 DNA sequence: TGTGCCAGCAGCCCACCTGGACAGGGGCCTTATAGCAATCAGCCCCAGCATTTT.

The V gene is TRBV28, the J gene TRBJ1-1; possible D gene TRBD1, 6 bases. V was shortened by 6 bases and J by 2 bases, with 16 bases between the two germline ends. The CDR3 is made up of 15 amino acids. Germline assignment: CDR1 MDHEN and CDR2 SYDVKM. CDR3 in DNA: TGTGCCAGCAGAACTAGGGGGACGGTAAACACTGAAGCTTTCTTT. Translated: CASRTRGTVNTEAFF.

The CDR3 region is CASSFSGRRDNEQFF. CDR3 DNA: TGTGCCAGCAGCTTTTCGGGGAGAAGGGACAATGAGCAGTTCTTC. The V and J genes are TRBV5-8 and TRBJ2-1, with D possibly being TRBD2 (5 bases). Trimming cost V 2 bases and J 5 bases, with 14 bases left between them. The CDR3 is 15 amino acids. Per the germline V gene, CDR1 is SGHTS and CDR2 is YDEGEE.

V and J are TRBV30 and TRBJ2-5; 8 positions agree with TRBD2. J was trimmed by 5 bases and V by 0 bases; bases with no gene match: 14. Germline V gene sequence: CDR1 GTSNPN, CDR2 SVGIG (reference sequence). The CDR3 loop spans 17 amino acids. The CDR3 region is CAWSVQHRSGASETQYF. CDR3 nucleotides: TGTGCCTGGAGTGTACAGCACCGTAGCGGGGCCTCGGAGACCCAGTACTTC.

This chain uses TRBV29-1 with TRBJ2-7; possibly TRBD1 for D (6 bases). V dropped 3 bases and J dropped 2 bases, with 17 bases sitting between them. The CDR3 loop spans 15 amino acids. CDR1 SQVTM and CDR2 ANQGSEA come from the germline V gene. The CDR3 DNA follows: TGCAGCGTTGAGAGACCCGGGACAACAACCTACGAGCAGTACTTC. Amino acid sequence: CSVERPGTTTYEQYF.

The chain combines TRBV19 with TRBJ1-3, with a tentative D call TRBD1 (5 bases). The ends were cut back, 5 bases at V and 0 bases at J, with 17 bases in the middle. There are 17 residues in the CDR3. Germline CDR1 LNHDA, CDR2 SQIVND (reference sequence). CDR3 coding DNA: TGTGCCAGTAGTGCAGGACACGGAAAAAGCTCTGGAAACACCATATATTTT. Translation: CASSAGHGKSSGNTIYF.

The rearrangement joins TRBV6-5 to TRBJ1-2; TRBD1 matches at 10 bases. After removal of 6 bases from V and 3 bases from J, the junction contained 7 bases not matched to a gene. Germline V lookup: CDR1 MNHEY, CDR2 SVGAGI. The CDR3 runs to 15 residues. The CDR3 nucleotides read TGTGCCAGCAGGGGGACAGGGGTAGGGTACTATGGCTACACCTTC. Translated, it gives CASRGTGVGYYGYTF.

DNA of the CDR3: TGTGCCAGCAGCCCACCCGGTAACAGGGTTTATGGCTACACCTTC. It translates to CASSPPGNRVYGYTF. The chain joins TRBV11-1 to TRBJ1-2, with D maybe TRBD1 (6 bases). The CDR3 spans 15 residues. Trimming took off 5 bases at V and 5 bases at J, with 18 bases between the two ends. CDR1 is SGHAT and CDR2 is FQDESV in the germline V gene (reference sequence). Looking up the rest from reference TRBV11-1 and TRBJ1-2 gives the full variable domain: EAEVAQSPRYKITEKSQAVAFWCDPISGHATLYWYRQILGQGPELLVQFQDESVVDDSQLPKDRFSAERLKGVDSTLKIQPAELGDSAMYLCASSPPGNRVYGYTFGSGTRLTVV.

The genes are TRBV19 and TRBJ2-1; D is possibly TRBD1 (5 bases). The germline V and J ends were trimmed by 5 bases and 6 bases, with 5 bases remaining between them. The germline V gene encodes CDR1 LNHDA and CDR2 SQIVND (reference sequence). The CDR3 length is 11 residues. This chain's CDR3 is CASSQGNEQFF. In DNA form, the CDR3 reads TGTGCCAGTAGTCAGGGCAATGAGCAGTTCTTC. Based on the CDR3 plus reference TRBV19 and TRBJ2-1, the full variable domain is DGGITQSPKYLFRKEGQNVTLSCEQNLNHDAMYWYRQDPGQGLRLIYYSQIVNDFQKGDIAEGYSVSREKKESFPLTVTSAQKNPTAFYLCASSQGNEQFFGPGTRLTVL.

The V and J genes are TRBV19 and TRBJ2-1; 15 bases line up with TRBD2. Trimming cost V 0 bases and J 5 bases; bases outside gene matches: 11. Germline V CDR1 and CDR2: LNHDA, SQIVND (reference sequence). There are 20 residues in the CDR3. CDR3 in DNA: TGTGCCAGTAGTATAGACCCTCCGGGACTAGCGGGAGGTCTCAACAATGAGCAGTTCTTC. This codes for CASSIDPPGLAGGLNNEQFF.

The chain joins TRBV30 to TRBJ2-7; D is ambiguous. Trimming stripped 1 base from V and 1 base from J, with 11 bases between. The CDR3 totals 14 residues. The germline CDR1 and CDR2 sequences are GTSNPN and SVGIG (reference sequence). The CDR3 sequence: CAWSGATESYEQYF. CDR3 sequence (DNA): TGTGCCTGGAGTGGAGCGACGGAGTCCTACGAGCAGTACTTC.

The chain has TRBV5-8 and TRBJ2-2; 11 bases line up with TRBD2. The CDR3 is 17 amino acids. The V gene end was trimmed by 9 bases and the J gene end by 4 bases; junction bases not matched to a gene: 14. Germline V CDR1 and CDR2: SGHTS, YDEGEE. CDR3 sequence: CANQKGGTSGSTGELFF. The CDR3 DNA follows: TGTGCCAACCAAAAGGGCGGGACTAGCGGTTCCACCGGGGAGCTGTTTTTT.

The chain combines TRBV2 with TRBJ1-5; 12 positions agree with TRBD1. Germline CDR1 SNHLY, CDR2 FYNNEI. The CDR3 covers 18 residues. With 7 bases clipped from V and 1 base from J, the junction kept 11 bases outside the gene matches. The CDR3 sequence is CASTRGTGGRVSNQPQHF. The CDR3 DNA reads as TGTGCCAGCACCCGTGGGACAGGGGGCCGTGTAAGCAATCAGCCCCAGCATTTT.

This clone was detected once. The chain recombines TRBV5-1 with TRBJ2-3; TRBD2 matches at 14 bases. Germline assignment: CDR1 SGHRS and CDR2 YFSETQ. Trimming removed 2 bases from V and 7 bases from J; junction bases left unmatched: 9. The CDR3 has 17 residues. The chain's CDR3 is CASSFSWGTSGSNTQYF. The CDR3, as DNA: TGCGCCAGCAGCTTTTCTTGGGGGACTAGCGGGAGTAATACGCAGTATTTT.

This sequence joins TRBV7-9 and TRBJ2-1, with D tentatively TRBD2 (6 bases). V was pared by 8 bases and J by 0 bases, with 14 bases between. Germline V gene data show CDR1 as SEHNR and CDR2 as FQNEAQ (reference sequence). The CDR3 is 15 residues long. The CDR3 sequence is CASGEALYSYNEQFF. DNA of the CDR3: TGTGCCAGCGGGGAGGCTCTATACTCCTACAATGAGCAGTTCTTC.

This chain links TRBV7-9 with TRBJ2-2; D may be TRBD1 (5 bases). Trimming took off 3 bases at V and 5 bases at J, with 7 bases between the two ends. The CDR3 has 13 amino acids. The V gene's germline CDR1 is SEHNR and CDR2 FQNEAQ (reference sequence). The CDR3 region has the DNA TGTGCCAGCAGCTTGACAGCGACCGGGGAGCTGTTTTTT. It translates to CASSLTATGELFF.

The chain links TRBV4-1 to TRBJ2-7; D is uncertain. The CDR3 covers 16 residues. Germline V gene sequence: CDR1 MGHRA, CDR2 YSYEKL. Trimming cost V 0 bases and J 0 bases, with 12 bases left between them. The DNA for the CDR3 is TGCGCCAGCAGCCAAGACGCTGGCGAGGCCTCCTACGAGCAGTACTTC. Amino acid sequence: CASSQDAGEASYEQYF.

V is TRBV5-6 and J is TRBJ1-2, with D maybe TRBD1 (6 bases). Germline V CDR1 and CDR2: SGHDT, YYEEEE. The CDR3 is made up of 16 amino acids. V dropped 1 base and J dropped 1 base, with 14 bases sitting between them. The CDR3 region has the DNA TGTGCCAGCAGCTTGCGGGACATTTCATATAACTATGGCTACACCTTC. Translating it yields CASSLRDISYNYGYTF.

In this sample, this clone turned up once. The J gene is TRBJ2-7, the V gene TRBV6-6; the D gene is possibly TRBD2 (5 bases). This CDR3 is built from 13 residues. V dropped 2 bases and J dropped 5 bases, with 10 bases sitting between them. The germline CDR1 and CDR2 sequences are MNHNY and SVGAGI (reference sequence). This CDR3 is CASSYARGDEQYF. The CDR3 DNA follows: TGTGCCAGCAGTTACGCTCGGGGAGACGAGCAGTACTTC.